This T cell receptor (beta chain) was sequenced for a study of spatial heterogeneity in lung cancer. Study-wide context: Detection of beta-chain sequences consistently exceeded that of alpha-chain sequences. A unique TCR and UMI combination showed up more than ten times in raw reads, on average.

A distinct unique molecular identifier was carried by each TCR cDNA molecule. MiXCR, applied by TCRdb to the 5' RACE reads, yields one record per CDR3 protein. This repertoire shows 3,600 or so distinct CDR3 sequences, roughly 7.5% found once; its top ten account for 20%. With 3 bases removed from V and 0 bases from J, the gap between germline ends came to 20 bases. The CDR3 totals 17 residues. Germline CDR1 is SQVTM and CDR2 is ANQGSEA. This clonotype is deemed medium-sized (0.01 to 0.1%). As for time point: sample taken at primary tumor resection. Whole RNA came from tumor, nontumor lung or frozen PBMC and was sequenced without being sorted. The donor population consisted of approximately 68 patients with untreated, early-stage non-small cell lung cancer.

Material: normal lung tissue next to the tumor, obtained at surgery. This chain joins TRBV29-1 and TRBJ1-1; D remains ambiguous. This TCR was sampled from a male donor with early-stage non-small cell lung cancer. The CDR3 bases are TGCAGCGTTGAGTCCGGGAATGTGTTTGGGGTGAACACTGAAGCTTTCTTT. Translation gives CSVESGNVFGVNTEAFF.